This is a list of T cell receptor beta chains from one sample in a study of shared clonotypes between healthy human individuals. Profiled with immunoSEQ multiplex PCR; TCRdb holds only in-frame clones, not every one. The table has roughly 500,000 clones, 65% to 85% seen once. Sequencing input: PBMCs. Receptors originate from a middle-aged woman in good health. Some clones in this sample may be carry-over from other donors' samples. Both conserved end residues are part of each CDR3. The D gene is left open where the match is weak. Rows give clone size only sometimes, using once, few, many, or a class for an expanded clone.

D gene,CDR3 length,clone size,J gene,V gene,CDR3 protein,CDR3 DNA
-,14,-,TRBJ1-1,TRBV28,CASSFGGRGAEAFF,TGTGCCAGCAGTTTCGGGGGGCGCGGGGCTGAAGCTTTCTTT
TRBD2,17,-,TRBJ2-2,TRBV9,CASSVGLAGGSGGELFF,TGTGCCAGCAGCGTGGGACTAGCGGGAGGGAGCGGCGGGGAGCTGTTTTTT
-,16,many,TRBJ2-3,TRBV7-8,CASSGAGGRTADTQYF,TGTGCCAGCAGCGGGGCCGGGGGGCGAACGGCAGATACGCAGTATTTT
-,12,once,TRBJ2-1,TRBV7-8,CASSPTGDEQFF,TGTGCCAGCAGCCCTACCGGGGATGAGCAGTTCTTC
-,18,few,TRBJ2-1,TRBV7-8,CASSFGTYRGNSYNEQFF,TGTGCCAGCAGCTTCGGAACATATCGGGGCAACTCCTACAATGAGCAGTTCTTC
TRBD2,15,-,TRBJ2-1,TRBV5-1,CASSLSGSSYNEQFF,TGCGCCAGCAGCTTGAGCGGGAGCTCCTACAATGAGCAGTTCTTC
-,16,-,TRBJ1-1,TRBV28,CASSRPGLLLNTEAFF,TGTGCCAGCAGCCGTCCGGGTCTGCTCTTGAACACTGAAGCTTTCTTT
-,15,-,TRBJ1-5,TRBV19,CASSYRTDSNQPQHF,TGTGCCAGTAGTTACCGGACAGATAGCAATCAGCCCCAGCATTTT
TRBD1,18,-,TRBJ1-2,TRBV9,CASSGSRAPGQPNYGYTF,TGTGCCAGCAGCGGAAGTCGAGCCCCGGGACAGCCTAACTATGGCTACACCTTC
-,14,-,TRBJ2-7,TRBV6-5,CASSYAGQGYEQYF,TGTGCCAGCAGTTATGCGGGTCAAGGCTACGAGCAGTACTTC
TRBD2,16,-,TRBJ2-1,TRBV9,CASSAGDGRIGDEQFF,TGTGCCAGCAGCGCCGGGGACGGGAGGATCGGGGATGAGCAGTTCTTC
TRBD1,13,-,TRBJ2-7,TRBV10-3,CAITAGTAYEQYF,TGTGCCATCACCGCCGGGACAGCCTACGAGCAGTACTTC
TRBD2,16,-,TRBJ2-5,TRBV5-6,CASSSLGSGILETQYF,TGTGCCAGCAGCTCCCTTGGTAGCGGGATATTGGAGACCCAGTACTTC
TRBD1,15,-,TRBJ1-2,TRBV15,CATSVQVGGADGYTF,TGTGCCACCAGCGTCCAGGTAGGGGGCGCCGATGGCTACACCTTC
-,16,many,TRBJ2-1,TRBV6-6,CASSYVSSDSYNEQFF,TGTGCCAGCAGTTACGTCTCTAGCGACTCCTACAATGAGCAGTTCTTC
TRBD1,14,-,TRBJ1-5,TRBV5-1,CASSLGDRGQPQHF,TGCGCCAGCAGCTTGGGTGACAGGGGTCAGCCCCAGCATTTT
TRBD2,14,-,TRBJ2-3,TRBV30,CAWRRRERTDTQYF,TGTGCCTGGAGAAGGCGGGAGAGAACAGATACGCAGTATTTT
-,14,-,TRBJ2-7,TRBV28,CASSLVGRSYEQYF,TGTGCCAGCAGTTTAGTAGGCAGATCCTACGAGCAGTACTTC